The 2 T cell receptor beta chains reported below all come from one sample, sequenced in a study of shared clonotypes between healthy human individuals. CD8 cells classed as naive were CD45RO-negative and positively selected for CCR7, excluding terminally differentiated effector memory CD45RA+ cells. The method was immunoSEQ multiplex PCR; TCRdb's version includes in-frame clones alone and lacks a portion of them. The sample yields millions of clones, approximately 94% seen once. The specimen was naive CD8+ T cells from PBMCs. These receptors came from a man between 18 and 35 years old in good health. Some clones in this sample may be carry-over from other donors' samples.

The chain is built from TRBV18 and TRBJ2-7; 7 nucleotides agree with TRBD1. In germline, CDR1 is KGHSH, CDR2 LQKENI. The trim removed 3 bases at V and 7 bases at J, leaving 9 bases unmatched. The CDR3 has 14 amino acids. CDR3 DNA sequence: TGTGCCAGCTCACCTACAGACAGGGTCAGGGAGCAGTACTTC. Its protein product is CASSPTDRVREQYF.

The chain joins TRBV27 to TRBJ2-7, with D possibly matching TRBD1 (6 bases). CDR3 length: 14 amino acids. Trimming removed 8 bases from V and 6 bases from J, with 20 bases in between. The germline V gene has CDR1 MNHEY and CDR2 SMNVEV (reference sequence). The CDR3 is CASGLRQAIGEQYF. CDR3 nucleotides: TGTGCCAGCGGCCTGAGACAGGCTATAGGCGAGCAGTACTTC.